This entry is about one T cell receptor (beta chain). The CDR3 spans 16 residues. V shed 5 bases, J shed 0 bases, and the junction held 4 bases outside the gene matches. Germline values: CDR1 SEHNR, CDR2 FQNEAQ (reference sequence). This sample is drawn from a study of blood T cell repertoires in COVID-19. About the study: Some COVID-19 samples were acute and others convalescent; all came from the United States, Italy and Spain. T cells, B-cell-depleted T cells, or PBMCs supplied cDNA or gDNA.

Those enrolled in Seattle joined during active infection and were followed longitudinally afterward. Some clones are missing from TCRdb's copy, which holds only in-frame ones; the method was immunoSEQ multiplex PCR. The data show 100,000 to 150,000 clones, roughly 74% seen once. Sequenced input: peripheral blood. The gene calls are TRBV7-9 and TRBJ2-6, with 7 bases that match TRBD1. The receptor was isolated from an elderly man with COVID-19, enrolled during active disease. The CDR3 here is CASSKGQTSGANVLTF. CDR3 nucleotide sequence: TGTGCCAGCAGCAAGGGACAGACCTCTGGGGCCAACGTCCTGACTTTC.